The 16 T cell receptor beta chains listed next were all sequenced from one sample in a study of cytomegalovirus exposure and HLA in healthy donors. PCR primers comprised 60 Vbeta and 13 Jbeta primers. Here immunoSEQ multiplex PCR was the method, and the copy in TCRdb shows in-frame clones only, minus some. The data contain approximately 100,000 clones, about 79% of them singletons. Sequencing input: PBMCs. The receptors here all came from a middle-aged man in good health and CMV-seropositive.

The chain joins TRBV5-1 to TRBJ1-1, with D perhaps matching TRBD1 (6 bases). CDR1 is SGHRS, CDR2 YFSETQ, per germline. This CDR3 has 13 amino acids. Deletions cut 4 bases from V and 1 base from J, with 8 bases between. This CDR3 is CASSVGQNTEAFF. DNA for the CDR3: TGCGCCAGCAGCGTGGGACAGAACACTGAAGCTTTCTTT.

This clone was detected only a few times. The chain joins TRBV2 to TRBJ1-1; D remains unclear. With 6 bases removed from V and 4 bases from J, the gap between germline ends came to 21 bases. CDR3 length: 16 residues. The germline gives CDR1 SNHLY, CDR2 FYNNEI. CDR3 DNA sequence: TGTGCCAGCAGCGCCACTAGACAAGCTCGGGGCACTGAAGCTTTCTTT. This codes for CASSATRQARGTEAFF.

The genes are TRBV29-1 and TRBJ2-1; 7 bases agree with TRBD1. Germline V gene data show CDR1 as SQVTM and CDR2 as ANQGSEA. The V segment lost 8 bases and the J segment 1 base; nucleotides outside the gene matches: 8. The CDR3 spans 14 residues. CDR3 residues: CSIATGPSYNEQFF. The DNA of the CDR3 is TGCAGCATCGCGACAGGGCCGTCCTACAATGAGCAGTTCTTC.

This clone was detected only once. This chain links TRBV10-3 with TRBJ2-3; 9 nucleotides agree with TRBD2. CDR3 length: 14 amino acids. Losses at the gene ends were 5 bases for V and 2 bases for J; bases not matched to a gene: 2. CDR1 and CDR2 from the germline V gene are ENHRY and SYGVKD. The DNA of the CDR3 is TGTGCCATCAGTCAGCGGGAGGACACAGATACGCAGTATTTT. It codes for CAISQREDTDTQYF.

J is TRBJ1-5 and V is TRBV2; possible D gene TRBD1, 6 bases. V was trimmed by 2 bases and J by 7 bases, leaving 12 bases between them. This CDR3 spans 14 amino acids. CDR1 is SNHLY and CDR2 is FYNNEI in the germline V gene. In DNA form, the CDR3 reads TGTGCCAGCAGTGAAAGGACAGTACACCAGCCCCAGCATTTT. As protein: CASSERTVHQPQHF.

This clone was seen a few times. The genes are TRBV5-1 and TRBJ2-3, with 11 bases that match TRBD2. The CDR3 runs to 17 residues. J was trimmed by 0 bases and V by 4 bases; bases with no gene match: 7. The germline V gene has CDR1 SGHRS and CDR2 YFSETQ. The CDR3 sequence is CASSPTTSGISTDTQYF. The CDR3 nucleotides are TGCGCCAGCAGCCCCACGACTAGCGGGATAAGCACAGATACGCAGTATTTT.

Only a few counts were recorded for this clone. CDR3 bases: TGTGCCAGTAGTTACTACTCCGGACAGGGAATTGGCAATGAGCAGTTCTTC. This encodes CASSYYSGQGIGNEQFF. The rearrangement uses TRBV19 and TRBJ2-1; 8 positions match TRBD1. This CDR3 contains 17 residues. Germline V gene data show CDR1 as LNHDA and CDR2 as SQIVND (reference sequence). With V trimmed by 5 bases and J by 6 bases, 15 bases remained unmatched. Full variable domain (missing parts from reference TRBV19 and TRBJ2-1): DGGITQSPKYLFRKEGQNVTLSCEQNLNHDAMYWYRQDPGQGLRLIYYSQIVNDFQKGDIAEGYSVSREKKESFPLTVTSAQKNPTAFYLCASSYYSGQGIGNEQFFGPGTRLTVL.

J is TRBJ2-7 and V is TRBV9, with TRBD2 matching 9 bases. This CDR3 contains 16 residues. Germline V CDR1 and CDR2: SGDLS, YYNGEE. With 2 bases clipped from V and 0 bases from J, the junction kept 6 bases outside the gene matches. The CDR3 bases are TGTGCCAGCAGCGTTGGCGGGGGGGCTTCCTCCTACGAGCAGTACTTC. It encodes CASSVGGGASSYEQYF.

J is TRBJ2-3 and V is TRBV6-5; 9 bases map to TRBD2. The CDR3 contains 14 residues. V dropped 8 bases and J dropped 6; count of bases not matched to a gene: 9. Germline V lookup: CDR1 MNHEY, CDR2 SVGAGI. The CDR3 nucleotides read TGTGCCAGCCGAAGCGGGGGGCCTCGGGATACGCAGTATTTT. Residues: CASRSGGPRDTQYF.

In its sample, this clone was seen a few times. The chain combines TRBV27 with TRBJ2-7; 9 positions match TRBD2. V gave up 5 bases and J gave up 6 bases; unmatched junction bases: 8. The CDR3 spans 14 residues. The V gene's germline CDR1 is MNHEY and CDR2 SMNVEV (reference sequence). CDR3 nucleotides: TGTGCCAGCAGTCCATTAGCGGGAGTTAGCGAGCAGTACTTC. This gives the protein CASSPLAGVSEQYF.

The gene calls are TRBV28 and TRBJ1-6, with D possibly TRBD1 on 6 matching bases. Germline V CDR1 and CDR2: MDHEN, SYDVKM. CDR3 length equals 16 residues. V was cut by 8 bases and J by 13 bases, with 27 bases left in between. CDR3 amino acids: CASGQRDTYLGAPLHF. CDR3 nucleotides: TGTGCCAGCGGCCAGCGGGACACATACCTAGGCGCGCCCCTCCACTTT.

Only a few counts were recorded for this clone. V usage is TRBV10-2 and J usage is TRBJ2-7, with 13 bases that match TRBD2. Trimming took 4 bases from V and 7 from J; bases not matched to a gene: 4. The CDR3 sequence is 14 residues long. Germline lookup yields CDR1 WSHSY and CDR2 SAAADI. This CDR3 reads CASSGTSGRYEQYF. The CDR3 DNA reads TGCGCCAGCAGTGGGACTAGCGGGAGATATGAGCAGTACTTC.

The V call is TRBV5-1, the J call TRBJ2-5; TRBD1 aligns across 9 bases. The CDR3 contains 15 residues. In germline, CDR1 is SGHRS, CDR2 YFSETQ. The J segment lost 3 bases and the V segment lost 4 bases, leaving 7 bases of the junction unmatched. CDR3 amino acids: CASSIVGQGKETQYF. CDR3 coding DNA: TGCGCCAGCAGCATCGTCGGACAGGGGAAAGAGACCCAGTACTTC.

The chain recombines TRBV27 with TRBJ1-1; no clear D. Germline V gives CDR1 MNHEY, CDR2 SMNVEV (reference sequence). V was clipped by 4 bases and J by 0 bases, with 6 bases between them. The CDR3 is made up of 13 amino acids. CDR3 in DNA: TGTGCCAGCAGTTCTTATATGAACACTGAAGCTTTCTTT. Translation gives CASSSYMNTEAFF.

The chain combines TRBV15 with TRBJ1-1; 9 positions match TRBD1. The CDR3 runs 17 residues. V was clipped by 4 bases and J by 7 bases; unmatched bases: 16. Germline CDR1 reads LNHNV; CDR2 reads YYDKDF (reference sequence). CDR3 in DNA: TGTGCCACCAGCACCGCCCGTGGGGACAGGGCGAGCATTGAAGCTTTCTTT. Encoded protein: CATSTARGDRASIEAFF.

V gene TRBV19 combines with J gene TRBJ1-5, with D possibly being TRBD1 (5 bases). The V end was cut by 3 bases, the J end by 4 bases, with 7 bases between. There are 13 residues in the CDR3. The V gene's germline CDR1 is LNHDA and CDR2 SQIVND (reference sequence). CDR3 in DNA: TGTGCCAGTAGTATCAGGGAAAATCAGCCCCAGCATTTT. Its protein product is CASSIRENQPQHF.